This T cell receptor (beta chain) came from a study of beta chain features in type 1 diabetes. Per the germline V gene, CDR1 is MNHEY and CDR2 is SVGAGI. With 2 bases clipped from V and 0 bases from J, the junction kept 0 bases outside the gene matches. The CDR3 contains 14 residues. Every bit of the isolated RNA underwent reverse transcription, so sequencing read expressed TCRB transcripts. Some clones are missing from TCRdb's copy, which holds only in-frame ones; the method was immunoSEQ multiplex PCR. This table holds some 44,000 clones, approximately 48% found once. As for this clone: What it binds is not known.

Overall study results and limits: Patients with type 1 diabetes carried fewer insertions and had more deletions at their VDJ junctions. In comparison with healthy donors, patients had naive, central memory and Treg TCRB repertoires that appeared more similar. Patients with Type 1 diabetes showed moderately but significantly shorter TCRB CDR3s in all four CD4+ subsets.

CD4+ naive, central memory, regulatory and stem cell-like memory subsets were isolated by sorting on CD45RO/CCR7/CD25/CD127/CD95/CD27. Sequenced material: stem cell memory CD4+ T cells from blood. The TCR sequence derives from a woman in her twenties or thirties in good health. The chain is built from TRBV6-5 and TRBJ2-7; 8 bases are a match to TRBD2. CDR3: CASSYLAGSYEQYF. The CDR3 bases are TGTGCCAGCAGTTACCTAGCGGGCTCCTACGAGCAGTACTTC.